The rows below give T cell receptor beta chains drawn from one sample of a study of cytomegalovirus exposure and HLA in healthy donors. TCRdb's copy holds only in-frame clones and misses some; the assay was immunoSEQ multiplex PCR. This sample yields around 150,000 clones, of which roughly 77% are seen a single time; roughly 2% belongs to the top ten. The sample was PBMCs. Every receptor here comes from a man aged 25-40 years in good health and CMV-seronegative. Both conserved end residues are part of each CDR3. D genes are given only for firm matches. Clone sizes are given selectively: once, few, many, or a class where the clone is expanded.

abundance: few
d_gene: .
len: 14
v_gene: TRBV23-1
j_gene: TRBJ1-2
CDR3nt: TGCGCCAGCAGTCAATCTCGGGATACCTATGGCTACCCCTTC
CDR3aa: CASSQSRDTYGYPF

abundance: .
d_gene: TRBD2
len: 16
v_gene: TRBV19
j_gene: TRBJ2-5
CDR3nt: TGTGCCAGTAGTTTCCAGCGGGGGGGCGGGAAGGAGACCCAGTACTTC
CDR3aa: CASSFQRGGGKETQYF

abundance: .
d_gene: TRBD1
len: 13
v_gene: TRBV29-1
j_gene: TRBJ1-1
CDR3nt: TGCAGCGGCCGACAGGGGTTGAACACTGAAGCTTTCTTT
CDR3aa: CSGRQGLNTEAFF

abundance: many
d_gene: .
len: 18
v_gene: TRBV4-1
j_gene: TRBJ1-1
CDR3nt: TGCGCCAGCAGCCAAGCCAATTTCATCGGCGGGACTAACACTGAAGCTTTCTTT
CDR3aa: CASSQANFIGGTNTEAFF

abundance: once
d_gene: .
len: 11
v_gene: TRBV20-1
j_gene: TRBJ1-2
CDR3nt: TGCAGTGCTAGACCACTACGGAGCTACACCTTC
CDR3aa: CSARPLRSYTF

abundance: .
d_gene: TRBD2
len: 16
v_gene: TRBV10-2
j_gene: TRBJ2-5
CDR3nt: TGCGCCAGCAGTGGGACTAGCGGGAGGGTAAGGGAGACCCAGTACTTC
CDR3aa: CASSGTSGRVRETQYF

abundance: .
d_gene: .
len: 16
v_gene: TRBV19
j_gene: TRBJ1-4
CDR3nt: TGTGCCAGGACCGGGACACATAACTCGACTAATGAAAAACTGTTTTTT
CDR3aa: CARTGTHNSTNEKLFF

abundance: .
d_gene: .
len: 16
v_gene: TRBV7-2
j_gene: TRBJ1-6
CDR3nt: TGTGCCAGCAGCCCCCACGGGGGGGCCCGGAATTCACCCCTCCACTTT
CDR3aa: CASSPHGGARNSPLHF

abundance: .
d_gene: TRBD1
len: 14
v_gene: TRBV12-5
j_gene: TRBJ1-1
CDR3nt: TGTGCTAGTGGCACGGGACAGCCGAACACTGAAGCTTTCTTT
CDR3aa: CASGTGQPNTEAFF

abundance: many
d_gene: .
len: 14
v_gene: TRBV2
j_gene: TRBJ2-7
CDR3nt: TGTGCCAGCGGAGTTCAGGCAGGGGACTACGAGCAGTACTTC
CDR3aa: CASGVQAGDYEQYF

abundance: .
d_gene: TRBD1
len: 16
v_gene: TRBV5-1
j_gene: TRBJ1-2
CDR3nt: TGCGCCAGCAGCGCTACGGGACAGGGGTATTCGCGGGGCTACACCTTC
CDR3aa: CASSATGQGYSRGYTF

abundance: .
d_gene: .
len: 15
v_gene: TRBV30
j_gene: TRBJ2-6
CDR3nt: TGTGCCTGGAGTGGGCCCCAGGCTGGGGCCAACGTCCTGACTTTC
CDR3aa: CAWSGPQAGANVLTF

abundance: .
d_gene: TRBD2
len: 16
v_gene: TRBV25-1
j_gene: TRBJ2-7
CDR3nt: TGTGCCAGCAGTGAATTTTCCAGCGGGGAGAGATACGAGCAGTACTTC
CDR3aa: CASSEFSSGERYEQYF

abundance: .
d_gene: .
len: 12
v_gene: TRBV2
j_gene: TRBJ2-3
CDR3nt: TGTGCCAGCAGCGGGGACACAGATACGCAGTATTTT
CDR3aa: CASSGDTDTQYF

abundance: .
d_gene: .
len: 16
v_gene: TRBV5-1
j_gene: TRBJ2-2
CDR3nt: TGCGCCAGCAGCTTGGCCGGGGGAGGTTTTCCCGGGGAGCTGTTTTTT
CDR3aa: CASSLAGGGFPGELFF

abundance: .
d_gene: TRBD1
len: 14
v_gene: TRBV6-5
j_gene: TRBJ1-3
CDR3nt: TGTGCCAGCAGTTACGGGACAGTAGGAAACACCATATATTTT
CDR3aa: CASSYGTVGNTIYF

abundance: .
d_gene: TRBD2
len: 16
v_gene: TRBV5-6
j_gene: TRBJ2-2
CDR3nt: TGTGCCAGCAGCCACCGGACTAGTTCTTTAACCGGGGAGCTGTTTTTT
CDR3aa: CASSHRTSSLTGELFF

abundance: .
d_gene: TRBD2
len: 15
v_gene: TRBV5-1
j_gene: TRBJ2-3
CDR3nt: TGCGCCAGCCTGTCCGGGACTAGCGCTTCTGATACGCAGTATTTT
CDR3aa: CASLSGTSASDTQYF

abundance: .
d_gene: TRBD1
len: 17
v_gene: TRBV7-8
j_gene: TRBJ2-7
CDR3nt: TGTGCCAGCAGCCCGCGCCAAATAACAGGGGGCGGGTACGAGCAGTACTTC
CDR3aa: CASSPRQITGGGYEQYF

abundance: .
d_gene: .
len: 16
v_gene: TRBV7-8
j_gene: TRBJ2-2
CDR3nt: TGTGCCAGCAGCCCTCATAGAGGACTCTACACCGGGGAGCTGTTTTTT
CDR3aa: CASSPHRGLYTGELFF

abundance: .
d_gene: TRBD2
len: 14
v_gene: TRBV10-3
j_gene: TRBJ2-7
CDR3nt: TGTGCCATCAGTGAGTCGATCGGGGGGTACGAGCAGTACTTC
CDR3aa: CAISESIGGYEQYF

abundance: .
d_gene: .
len: 12
v_gene: TRBV19
j_gene: TRBJ1-6
CDR3nt: TGTGCCAGTAGTATACCCCCCGGTCCCCTCCACTTT
CDR3aa: CASSIPPGPLHF

abundance: few
d_gene: TRBD1
len: 13
v_gene: TRBV6-1
j_gene: TRBJ2-1
CDR3nt: TGTGCCAGCAGTGAAATTGGACAGGGTGAGCAGTTCTTC
CDR3aa: CASSEIGQGEQFF

abundance: .
d_gene: TRBD1
len: 13
v_gene: TRBV6-5
j_gene: TRBJ1-6
CDR3nt: TGTGCCAGCAGCCAGACAGGGGGTTCACCCCTCCACTTT
CDR3aa: CASSQTGGSPLHF

abundance: .
d_gene: TRBD2
len: 20
v_gene: TRBV28
j_gene: TRBJ2-7
CDR3nt: TGTGCCAGCAGTTGGGTTCAAGGGACTAGCGGGGGGATAAGCTCCTACGAGCAGTACTTC
CDR3aa: CASSWVQGTSGGISSYEQYF

abundance: .
d_gene: TRBD2
len: 14
v_gene: TRBV7-8
j_gene: TRBJ2-5
CDR3nt: TGTGCCAGCAGCCTAAGGACTAGCAAAGAGACCCAGTACTTC
CDR3aa: CASSLRTSKETQYF

abundance: .
d_gene: TRBD1
len: 16
v_gene: TRBV2
j_gene: TRBJ1-3
CDR3nt: TGTGCCAGCAGCGCACAGGGGATCCACTCTGGAAACACCATATATTTT
CDR3aa: CASSAQGIHSGNTIYF

abundance: .
d_gene: TRBD1
len: 16
v_gene: TRBV19
j_gene: TRBJ2-2
CDR3nt: TGTGCCAGTAGTATAAGGACAGGGGTGAACACCGGGGAGCTGTTTTTT
CDR3aa: CASSIRTGVNTGELFF

abundance: many
d_gene: TRBD1
len: 16
v_gene: TRBV28
j_gene: TRBJ2-1
CDR3nt: TGTGCCAGCCTGACAGGGGACTGGGGCTCCTACAATGAGCAGTTCTTC
CDR3aa: CASLTGDWGSYNEQFF

abundance: .
d_gene: .
len: 16
v_gene: TRBV7-6
j_gene: TRBJ2-3
CDR3nt: TGTGCCAGCAGCCCCGCCTATAGAGGGGGTGGGGATACGCAGTATTTT
CDR3aa: CASSPAYRGGGDTQYF

abundance: .
d_gene: TRBD2
len: 15
v_gene: TRBV27
j_gene: TRBJ2-7
CDR3nt: TGTGCCAGCAGCCTTAGCGGGACACGCCCCTACGAGCAGTACTTC
CDR3aa: CASSLSGTRPYEQYF

abundance: .
d_gene: TRBD2
len: 14
v_gene: TRBV6-5
j_gene: TRBJ2-2
CDR3nt: TGTGCCAGCAGTCCCACTAGCGGTAACGGGGAGCTGTTTTTT
CDR3aa: CASSPTSGNGELFF

abundance: .
d_gene: .
len: 13
v_gene: TRBV2
j_gene: TRBJ1-1
CDR3nt: TGTGCCAGCAGTGGAACAGGGATCACTGAAGCTTTCTTT
CDR3aa: CASSGTGITEAFF

abundance: .
d_gene: .
len: 16
v_gene: TRBV18
j_gene: TRBJ2-5
CDR3nt: TGTGCCAGCTCACCACGGCCTAGAGGAGACCAAGAGACCCAGTACTTC
CDR3aa: CASSPRPRGDQETQYF

abundance: .
d_gene: .
len: 13
v_gene: TRBV10-1
j_gene: TRBJ1-3
CDR3nt: TGCGCCAGCAGTGGTAGTACGGGAAACACCATATATTTT
CDR3aa: CASSGSTGNTIYF

abundance: .
d_gene: TRBD1
len: 15
v_gene: TRBV6-5
j_gene: TRBJ1-2
CDR3nt: TGTGCCAGCAGTTACCGAGGACAGGGAAACTATGGCTACACCTTC
CDR3aa: CASSYRGQGNYGYTF

abundance: few
d_gene: .
len: 13
v_gene: TRBV19
j_gene: TRBJ1-1
CDR3nt: TGTGCCAGTATTGGCGGGGGGAACACTGAAGCTTTCTTT
CDR3aa: CASIGGGNTEAFF

abundance: .
d_gene: .
len: 10
v_gene: TRBV20-1
j_gene: TRBJ2-5
CDR3nt: TGCAGTGCTAGGAGAGAGACCCAGTACTTC
CDR3aa: CSARRETQYF

abundance: .
d_gene: TRBD1
len: 14
v_gene: TRBV5-1
j_gene: TRBJ2-1
CDR3nt: TGCGCCAGCAGCGAGGGACAGCGGTTCAATGAGCAGTTCTTC
CDR3aa: CASSEGQRFNEQFF

abundance: .
d_gene: .
len: 17
v_gene: TRBV4-1
j_gene: TRBJ1-4
CDR3nt: TGCGCCAGCAGCCCCCGGGGGGGGGCGATTGGGAGTGAAAAACTGTTTTTT
CDR3aa: CASSPRGGAIGSEKLFF

abundance: .
d_gene: .
len: 14
v_gene: TRBV10-3
j_gene: TRBJ2-2
CDR3nt: TGTGCCATCAGTGGAAACAGCTACACCGGGGAGCTGTTTTTT
CDR3aa: CAISGNSYTGELFF

abundance: few
d_gene: TRBD1
len: 14
v_gene: TRBV6-5
j_gene: TRBJ1-1
CDR3nt: TGTGCCAGCAGGGGACAGGGGAGGGGAACTGAAGCTTTCTTT
CDR3aa: CASRGQGRGTEAFF

abundance: .
d_gene: .
len: 15
v_gene: TRBV19
j_gene: TRBJ1-5
CDR3nt: TGTGCCAGTAGCCCAAGAGGAGGGGACAATCAGCCCCAGCATTTT
CDR3aa: CASSPRGGDNQPQHF

abundance: .
d_gene: .
len: 13
v_gene: TRBV18
j_gene: TRBJ1-1
CDR3nt: TGTGCCAGCTCACCAGGGGAGGGCACTGAAGCTTTCTTT
CDR3aa: CASSPGEGTEAFF

abundance: .
d_gene: TRBD2
len: 15
v_gene: TRBV28
j_gene: TRBJ2-7
CDR3nt: TGTGCCAGCAGTTTACTGGCGGGAGCTGCCTACGAGCAGTACTTC
CDR3aa: CASSLLAGAAYEQYF

abundance: few
d_gene: TRBD1
len: 17
v_gene: TRBV7-8
j_gene: TRBJ1-1
CDR3nt: TGTGCCAGCAGCTTAGCAGCAGGGGGCTCCTTAGACACTGAAGCTTTCTTT
CDR3aa: CASSLAAGGSLDTEAFF

abundance: few
d_gene: TRBD1
len: 15
v_gene: TRBV5-6
j_gene: TRBJ1-2
CDR3nt: TGTGCCAGCAGCTACCGGGACAGGGGGCTTCGGGGCTACACCTTC
CDR3aa: CASSYRDRGLRGYTF

abundance: .
d_gene: .
len: 14
v_gene: TRBV6-5
j_gene: TRBJ2-7
CDR3nt: TGTGCCAGCAGTATCCCCGGATCCACTACGAGGCAGTACTTC
CDR3aa: CASSIPGSTTRQYF

abundance: .
d_gene: .
len: 16
v_gene: TRBV6-6
j_gene: TRBJ1-5
CDR3nt: TGTGCCAGCAGTTACTCAGCGACAGAGGGCAATCAGCCCCAGCATTTT
CDR3aa: CASSYSATEGNQPQHF

abundance: .
d_gene: .
len: 15
v_gene: TRBV6-1
j_gene: TRBJ1-5
CDR3nt: TGTGCCAGCAGTGAATGGGGCGGAAGCAATCAGCCCCAGCATTTT
CDR3aa: CASSEWGGSNQPQHF

abundance: .
d_gene: .
len: 15
v_gene: TRBV13
j_gene: TRBJ1-2
CDR3nt: TGTGCCAGCAGCTCTGGACAGACCAGTAGGAATGGCTACACCTTC
CDR3aa: CASSSGQTSRNGYTF

abundance: few
d_gene: .
len: 12
v_gene: TRBV6-5
j_gene: TRBJ2-5
CDR3nt: TGTGCCAGCAGTCCGGGGGAAGAGACCCAGTACTTC
CDR3aa: CASSPGEETQYF

abundance: few
d_gene: .
len: 12
v_gene: TRBV5-4
j_gene: TRBJ2-7
CDR3nt: TGTGCCAGCAGCTTTGATCAGTACGAGCAGTACTTC
CDR3aa: CASSFDQYEQYF

abundance: .
d_gene: .
len: 16
v_gene: TRBV11-2
j_gene: TRBJ1-1
CDR3nt: TGTGCCAGCAGCCGGTTGAGGGTAGAGATGAACACTGAAGCTTTCTTT
CDR3aa: CASSRLRVEMNTEAFF

abundance: .
d_gene: .
len: 15
v_gene: TRBV7-9
j_gene: TRBJ1-1
CDR3nt: TGTGCCAGCAGCCAGTTAACAGGAATCAACACTGAAGCTTTCTTT
CDR3aa: CASSQLTGINTEAFF

abundance: .
d_gene: .
len: 15
v_gene: TRBV4-1
j_gene: TRBJ2-7
CDR3nt: TGCGCCAGCAGCCAAGATTCTCTAGGGGGCTACGAGCAGTACTTC
CDR3aa: CASSQDSLGGYEQYF

abundance: few
d_gene: TRBD1
len: 16
v_gene: TRBV4-1
j_gene: TRBJ2-7
CDR3nt: TGCGCCAGCAGCCAGGGAAGGACAGGTAGCTCCTACGAGCAGTACTTC
CDR3aa: CASSQGRTGSSYEQYF